This T cell receptor (beta chain) came from a study of T cells in tuberculosis. The assay was immunoSEQ multiplex PCR, and TCRdb's table has in-frame clones only and misses some. This table holds approximately 59,000 clones, 88% found once. Thawed, overnight-rested PBMC were stained with GMM-loaded CD1B tetramer, viability dye and anti-CD3, then sorted. The lipid loaded on the CD1B tetramers was C32 glucose monomycolate from Rhodococcus equi. The germline V gene has CDR1 SGDLS and CDR2 YYNGEE. V dropped 4 bases and J dropped 1 base, with 14 bases sitting between them. This CDR3 comprises 15 residues. The sample comprised CD1b-GMM tetramer-negative cells sorted from PBMCs. The genes are TRBV9 and TRBJ1-2; D gene ambiguous. The sequence came from an adult woman with latent tuberculosis. The CDR3, as DNA: TGTGCCAGCAGCCTAGGCGGGAGATTTAACTATGGCTACACCTTC. Translating gives CASSLGGRFNYGYTF.